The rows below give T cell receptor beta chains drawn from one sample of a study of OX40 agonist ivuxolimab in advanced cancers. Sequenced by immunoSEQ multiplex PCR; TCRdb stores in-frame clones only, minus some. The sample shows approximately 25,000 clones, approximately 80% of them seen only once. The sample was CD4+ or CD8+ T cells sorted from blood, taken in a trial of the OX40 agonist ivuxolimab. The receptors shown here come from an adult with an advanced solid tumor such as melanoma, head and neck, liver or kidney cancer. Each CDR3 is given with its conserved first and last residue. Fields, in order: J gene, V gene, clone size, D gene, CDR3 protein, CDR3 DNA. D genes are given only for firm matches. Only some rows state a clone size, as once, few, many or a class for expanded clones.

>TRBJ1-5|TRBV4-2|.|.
CASSRELRSNQPQHF
TGTGCCAGCAGTCGAGAACTTCGTAGCAATCAGCCCCAGCATTTT
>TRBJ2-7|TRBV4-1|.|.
CASSQEGRFEQYF
TGCGCCAGCAGCCAAGAAGGCAGGTTCGAGCAGTACTTC
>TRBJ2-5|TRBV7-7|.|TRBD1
CASSLDRISETQYF
TGTGCCAGCAGCCTGGACAGGATATCAGAGACCCAGTACTTC
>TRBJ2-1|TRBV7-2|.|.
CASSPGGTTVGSFF
TGTGCCAGCAGCCCTGGGGGGACGACAGTCGGTTCTTTCTTC
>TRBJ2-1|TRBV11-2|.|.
CASSSTGYNEQFF
TGTGCCAGCAGCTCAACAGGGTACAATGAGCAGTTCTTC
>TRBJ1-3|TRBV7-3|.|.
CASSGGAPGNTIYF
TGTGCCAGCTCTGGGGGGGCTCCTGGAAACACCATATATTTT
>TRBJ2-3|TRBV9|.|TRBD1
CASSGSRDSADTQYF
TGTGCCAGCAGCGGGTCCCGGGACAGTGCAGATACGCAGTATTTT
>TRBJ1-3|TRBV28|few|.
CASSDLTDTIYF
TGTGCCAGCAGTGACCTGACAGACACCATATATTTT
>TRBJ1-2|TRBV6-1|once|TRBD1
CASSHRDRLYYGYTF
TGTGCCAGCAGCCACCGGGACAGGCTTTACTATGGCTACACCTTC
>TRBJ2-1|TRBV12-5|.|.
CASGGLEYNEQFF
TGTGCTAGTGGGGGGCTCGAGTACAATGAGCAGTTCTTC
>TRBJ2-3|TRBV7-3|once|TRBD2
CASSPSGGSGGDTQYF
TGTGCCAGCAGCCCTAGCGGGGGGAGTGGTGGAGATACGCAGTATTTT
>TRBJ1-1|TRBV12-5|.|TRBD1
CASGPGGVLNTEAFF
TGTGCTAGTGGTCCAGGGGGGGTCCTGAACACTGAAGCTTTCTTT
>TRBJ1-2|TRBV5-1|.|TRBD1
CASSGPGQGKDYGYTF
TGCGCCAGCAGCGGACCGGGACAGGGGAAAGACTATGGCTACACCTTC
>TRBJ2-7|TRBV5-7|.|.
CASSLRDLNRYEQYF
TGTGCCAGCAGCCTCCGGGACCTAAATCGATACGAGCAGTACTTC